This T cell receptor beta chain was captured in a study of blood T cell repertoires in COVID-19. Study context: Sites across the United States, Italy and Spain contributed samples from acute and convalescent COVID-19. The analysed material was cDNA or gDNA that came from T cells, B-cell-depleted T cells, or PBMCs.

In the authors' workflow: Estimated nucleated cell counts came from reference gene primer amplification. Clones were sequenced by immunoSEQ multiplex PCR, and TCRdb holds only the in-frame ones, with some missing. Clonal size and the V and J genes are those of that table, whereas D and trimming came from the DNA. The sample carries 200,000 to 250,000 clones, roughly four fifths recorded once. This clone was detected only a few times. The germline CDR1 and CDR2 sequences are LGHDT and YNNKEL (reference sequence). With 4 bases clipped from V and 2 bases from J, the junction kept 4 bases outside the gene matches. The CDR3 loop spans 16 amino acids.

The sequenced sample was peripheral blood. The source is a man under 40 who had recovered from COVID-19. The genes are TRBV3-1 (or the pseudogene TRBV3-2) and TRBJ2-2, with TRBD1 matching over 10 bases. In DNA form, the CDR3 reads TGTGCCAGCAGCCCCGGGACAGGGGTTAACACCGGGGAGCTGTTTTTT. It translates to CASSPGTGVNTGELFF.